This is a list of T cell receptor beta chains from one sample in a study of T cell responses to AZD1222 COVID-19 vaccine. Some clones are missing from TCRdb's copy, which holds only in-frame ones; the method was immunoSEQ multiplex PCR. Of about 110,000 clones in the sample, roughly four fifths were seen once. The sequencing here drew on peripheral blood, taken on day 0 of AZD1222 vaccination. These receptors were collected from an adult in good health. Each CDR3 is given with its conserved first and last residue. A D gene is named only where the DNA matches it firmly. Part of the rows lack a size; the others show once, few, many or a class for expanded clones.

D gene	J gene	clone size	V gene	CDR3 DNA	CDR3 protein
TRBD1	TRBJ1-6	NA	TRBV30	TGTGCCTGGAGGTACAGGGGAAATGGTGGGATTTCACCCCTCCACTTT	CAWRYRGNGGISPLHF
NA	TRBJ1-6	NA	TRBV6-5	TGTGCCAGCAGTTCCAAACAGGGAATTTCACCCCTCCACTTT	CASSSKQGISPLHF
NA	TRBJ2-7	many	TRBV6-5	TGTGCCAGCAAGCAGGGGCCGTCCAGCTCCTACGAGCAGTACTTC	CASKQGPSSSYEQYF
TRBD1	TRBJ1-4	NA	TRBV2	TGTGCCAGTAGCAGGACAGGGGGCGAAAAACTGTTTTTT	CASSRTGGEKLFF
NA	TRBJ2-1	NA	TRBV19	TGTGCCACGAGGGCCACGGTCAATGAGCAGTTCTTC	CATRATVNEQFF
NA	TRBJ1-5	NA	TRBV5-1	TGCGCCAGCAGCTTGGAAGGGGGTGGGCAGCCCCAGCATTTT	CASSLEGGGQPQHF
NA	TRBJ2-2	NA	TRBV3-1/TRBV3-2	TGTGCCAGCAGCCCTGGCGGACAAGCAGGTACCGGGGAGCTGTTTTTT	CASSPGGQAGTGELFF
NA	TRBJ1-1	NA	TRBV28	TGTGCCAGCAGTGTAAGGACAGTTGAAGCTTTCTTT	CASSVRTVEAFF
NA	TRBJ2-3	NA	TRBV18	TGTGCCAGCTCACCACGTCATGCAGATACGCAGTATTTT	CASSPRHADTQYF
NA	TRBJ2-5	NA	TRBV9	TGTGCCAGCAGCGCCCGTGTTAATAGTGAGACCCAGTACTTC	CASSARVNSETQYF
TRBD1	TRBJ1-5	NA	TRBV5-8	TGTGCCAGCAGCCCGGACGACAGGGTCAATCAGCCCCAGCATTTT	CASSPDDRVNQPQHF
NA	TRBJ2-3	NA	TRBV5-8	TGTGCCAGCAGCACCGGAGGGCGGTCCACAGATACGCAGTATTTT	CASSTGGRSTDTQYF
TRBD2	TRBJ2-3	few	TRBV30	TGTGCCTGGAGTGTAGGGTCGGCTAGCGGGGCCCAAGATACGCAGTATTTT	CAWSVGSASGAQDTQYF
TRBD1	TRBJ2-7	few	TRBV18	TGTGCCAGCTCACCCCAGGGGGCGGAGGCAATCTACGAGCAGTACTTC	CASSPQGAEAIYEQYF
NA	TRBJ2-2	NA	TRBV14	TGTGCCAGCAGCAGGAGGACCGGGGAGCTGTTTTTT	CASSRRTGELFF
NA	TRBJ1-1	NA	TRBV5-1	TGCGCCAGCAGCTTCGGGGGTAAGGACACTGAAGCTTTCTTT	CASSFGGKDTEAFF
TRBD1	TRBJ1-4	NA	TRBV29-1	TGCAGCGTTTGTGACAGGGGAGCAAATGAAAAACTGTTTTTT	CSVCDRGANEKLFF
NA	TRBJ1-2	NA	TRBV19	TGTGCCAGTAGTATAGATCGCTCGGGGGCAGGAGATGGCTACACCTTC	CASSIDRSGAGDGYTF
NA	TRBJ1-1	NA	TRBV4-3	TGCGCCAGCAGCCAATGGGGCCCGAACACTGAAGCTTTCTTT	CASSQWGPNTEAFF
NA	TRBJ1-5	NA	TRBV5-8	TGTGCCAGCAGCTTGGGGTTTGGGGGGCGAAGGTATCAGCCCCAGCATTTT	CASSLGFGGRRYQPQHF
TRBD2	TRBJ2-6	NA	TRBV5-6	TGTGCCAGCAGCCGGGAGGGGGGCAGATTTTCATCTGGGGCCAACGTCCTGACTTTC	CASSREGGRFSSGANVLTF
NA	TRBJ1-4	NA	TRBV3-1/TRBV3-2	TGTGCCAGCAGCCGCCGGGACCGGAATGAAAAACTGTTTTTT	CASSRRDRNEKLFF
NA	TRBJ2-2	NA	TRBV19	TGTGCCGGAAGGGCTAACAGGAACACCGGGGAGCTGTTTTTT	CAGRANRNTGELFF
TRBD1	TRBJ1-2	NA	TRBV24-1	TGTGCCACCAGTAGGGGACAGGGAAACTATGGCTACACCTTC	CATSRGQGNYGYTF
NA	TRBJ2-2	NA	TRBV11-2	TGTGCCAGCAGCTTAGATCTAGGGGGGCCGGGCACCGGGGAGCTGTTTTTT	CASSLDLGGPGTGELFF
NA	TRBJ1-1	NA	TRBV4-1	TGCGCCAGCAGCCGTCTCAGGAACACTGAAGCTTTCTTT	CASSRLRNTEAFF
NA	TRBJ2-1	NA	TRBV27	TGTGCCAGCAGTGCCAGCGTGGGGGCTCACAATGAGCAGTTCTTC	CASSASVGAHNEQFF
TRBD1	TRBJ2-6	NA	TRBV23-1	TGCGCCAGCAGTCAATCGCCGGGACAGGGATGTTCTGGGGCCAACGTCCTGACTTTC	CASSQSPGQGCSGANVLTF
NA	TRBJ1-2	few	TRBV30	TGTGCCTGGAGTTATCAGGGGCCTGGCTACACCTTC	CAWSYQGPGYTF
TRBD2	TRBJ2-3	NA	TRBV2	TGTGCCAGCAGCGGACTAGCGGGCCAAGATACGCAGTATTTT	CASSGLAGQDTQYF
NA	TRBJ1-1	NA	TRBV18	TGTGCCAGCTCACCCGCAGGGACTGTAACGGCTTTCTTT	CASSPAGTVTAFF
NA	TRBJ1-3	NA	TRBV28	TGTGCCAGCAGGTTCAGGAGATTCGACTCTGGAAACACCATATATTTT	CASRFRRFDSGNTIYF
TRBD1	TRBJ1-5	NA	TRBV19	TGTGCCAGCCAGGGGGGGCGCGACAATCAGCCCCAGCATTTT	CASQGGRDNQPQHF
NA	TRBJ2-7	NA	TRBV7-2	TGTGCCAGCAGCTTGTGGCAAACCTCCTACGAGCAGTACTTC	CASSLWQTSYEQYF
NA	TRBJ1-2	NA	TRBV6-2/TRBV6-3	TGTGCCAGCAGTAGAGTCGGGGGCGGCTATGGCTACACCTTC	CASSRVGGGYGYTF
NA	TRBJ1-3	NA	TRBV7-8	TGTGCCAGCAGCTTAGCTAGAAACACCATATATTTT	CASSLARNTIYF
NA	TRBJ1-1	NA	TRBV2	TGTGCCAGCTCGGTCGGGGGAGGCTTGTACACTGAAGCTTTCTTT	CASSVGGGLYTEAFF
NA	TRBJ1-1	NA	TRBV28	TGTGCCAGCAGCTACTCCGGGCAGGGCTCCTCTCAAGCTTTCTTT	CASSYSGQGSSQAFF
NA	TRBJ1-4	few	TRBV5-1	TGCGCCAGCAGCACAACACCAGGGGCGAGTGAAAAACTGTTTTTT	CASSTTPGASEKLFF
NA	TRBJ1-1	few	TRBV28	TGTGCCAGCTCGGGAAACATGAACACTGAAGCTTTCTTT	CASSGNMNTEAFF
NA	TRBJ2-7	once	TRBV19	TGTGCCAGTAGTAAACAGAGCTCCTACGAGCAGTACTTC	CASSKQSSYEQYF
NA	TRBJ2-7	NA	TRBV5-5	TGTGCCAGCAGCGAGTTCGCGGTAAGCTCCTACGAGCAGTACTTC	CASSEFAVSSYEQYF
NA	TRBJ1-1	NA	TRBV19	TGTGCCAGTAGTATGGAACGGTTGAACACTGAAGCTTTCTTT	CASSMERLNTEAFF
NA	TRBJ1-2	NA	TRBV30	TGTGCCTGGAGGCCGGGACGGGGCGCCTACACCTTC	CAWRPGRGAYTF
TRBD1	TRBJ2-6	few	TRBV6-5	TGTGCCAGCAGGACAGGGCGCTCTGGGGCCAACGTCCTGACTTTC	CASRTGRSGANVLTF
NA	TRBJ1-5	few	TRBV7-2	TGTGCCAGCAGCTTAGCTCAGGGCAGGGGTCAGCCCCAGCATTTT	CASSLAQGRGQPQHF
NA	TRBJ2-3	NA	TRBV4-1	TGCGCCAGCAGCCAAGAAAAGAGCACAGATACGCAGTATTTT	CASSQEKSTDTQYF
NA	TRBJ1-3	NA	TRBV9	TGTGCCAGCAGCGTACAAGGTACAGCTGGAAACACCATATATTTT	CASSVQGTAGNTIYF
NA	TRBJ2-7	NA	TRBV7-8	TGTGCCAGCAACCCCTCCGGAGGGGGCTACGAGCAGTACTTC	CASNPSGGGYEQYF
TRBD2	TRBJ2-7	once	TRBV9	TGTGCCAGCAGCGTAGGTGCTAGCGGCTCCTACGAGCAGTACTTC	CASSVGASGSYEQYF